The 4 T cell receptor beta chains in this list originate from one sample, sequenced in a study of cytomegalovirus exposure and HLA in healthy donors. 13 Jbeta primers and 60 Vbeta primers were used for the PCR. Measured with immunoSEQ multiplex PCR; TCRdb has only the in-frame clones, and not every one. The table has roughly 120,000 clones, approximately 80% seen once. Sequencing input: PBMCs. These receptors originate from a man aged 45-60 years in good health and CMV-seropositive.

J is TRBJ2-7 and V is TRBV4-2; TRBD2 matches 7 bases. The junction had 8 bases not matched to a gene; V was cut back by 4 bases and J by 2 bases. Germline loops: CDR1 LGHNA, CDR2 YNFKEQ. The CDR3 is 15 amino acids. CDR3 sequence reads: CASSRVPGGPYEQYF. In nucleotides, the CDR3 is TGTGCCAGCAGCCGCGTCCCGGGAGGTCCCTACGAGCAGTACTTC.

V and J are TRBV5-1 and TRBJ2-3, with TRBD1 matching 8 bases. This CDR3 is 14 amino acids long. The trim removed 4 bases at V and 5 bases at J, leaving 6 bases unmatched. Germline assignment: CDR1 SGHRS and CDR2 YFSETQ. This chain's CDR3 is CASSEDRVVDTQYF. CDR3 in DNA: TGCGCCAGCAGCGAGGACAGGGTAGTAGATACGCAGTATTTT. The variable domain in full, with the rest retrieved from reference TRBV5-1 and TRBJ2-3, is KAGVTQTPRYLIKTRGQQVTLSCSPISGHRSVSWYQQTPGQGLQFLFEYFSETQRNKGNFPGRFSGRQFSNSRSEMNVSTLELGDSALYLCASSEDRVVDTQYFGPGTRLTVL.

V is TRBV5-1 and J is TRBJ1-4; tentative D call: TRBD1 (5 bases). The CDR3 totals 14 residues. Germline loops: CDR1 SGHRS, CDR2 YFSETQ. With 0 bases removed from V and 8 bases from J, the gap between germline ends came to 11 bases. CDR3 region: CASSLAGAREKLFF. In DNA form, the CDR3 reads TGCGCCAGCAGCTTGGCTGGGGCGCGGGAAAAACTGTTTTTT.

J is TRBJ1-1 and V is TRBV5-1; no definite D call. The V gene's germline CDR1 is SGHRS and CDR2 YFSETQ. CDR3 length: 16 amino acids. V gave up 0 bases and J gave up 3 bases, with 15 bases separating them. CDR3 sequence reads: CASSLGARVKDTEAFF. DNA for the CDR3: TGCGCCAGCAGCTTGGGAGCTCGGGTTAAGGACACTGAAGCTTTCTTT.